This record covers a single T cell receptor beta chain. Its specificity is unknown. Trimming stripped 5 bases from V and 7 bases from J, with 12 bases between. This CDR3 contains 13 residues. Germline V gives CDR1 SGHAT, CDR2 FQDESV (reference sequence). PCR amplification relied on 60 Vbeta primers (plus 13 Jbeta primers). Clones were read by immunoSEQ multiplex PCR, and TCRdb kept only the in-frame ones, dropping some. The profile shows tens of thousands of clones, roughly 79% of them singletons. This sample was included in a study of cytomegalovirus exposure and HLA in healthy donors. General study points: Researchers catalogued around 150 TCR beta chains as cytomegalovirus-associated.

Sequencing was done on a sample of PBMCs. The clonotype was recovered from a man aged 45-60 years in good health and CMV-seronegative. This chain connects TRBV11-1 to TRBJ2-1, with a tentative D call TRBD2 (5 bases). CDR3 in DNA: TGTGCCAGCAGCCAACTAGTTTTTAATGAGCAGTTCTTC. Amino acid sequence: CASSQLVFNEQFF.